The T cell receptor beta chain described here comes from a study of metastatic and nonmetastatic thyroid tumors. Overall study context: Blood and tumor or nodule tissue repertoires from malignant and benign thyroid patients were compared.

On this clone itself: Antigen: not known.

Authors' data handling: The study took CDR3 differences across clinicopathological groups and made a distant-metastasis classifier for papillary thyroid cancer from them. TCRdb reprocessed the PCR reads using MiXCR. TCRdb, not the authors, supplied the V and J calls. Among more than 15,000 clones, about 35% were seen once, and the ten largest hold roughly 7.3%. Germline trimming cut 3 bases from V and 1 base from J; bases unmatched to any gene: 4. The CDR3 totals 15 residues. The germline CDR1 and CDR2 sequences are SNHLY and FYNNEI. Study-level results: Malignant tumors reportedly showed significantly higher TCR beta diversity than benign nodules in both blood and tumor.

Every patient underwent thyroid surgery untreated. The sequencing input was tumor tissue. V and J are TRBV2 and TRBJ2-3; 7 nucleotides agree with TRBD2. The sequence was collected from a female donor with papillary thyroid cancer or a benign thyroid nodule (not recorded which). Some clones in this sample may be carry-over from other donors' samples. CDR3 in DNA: TGTGCCAGCAGTGACAGCGGGATGGGCACAGATACGCAGTATTTT. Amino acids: CASSDSGMGTDTQYF.